This TCR beta chain derives from a study of blood T cell repertoires in COVID-19. In the study overall: The study drew acute and convalescent COVID-19 samples from the United States, Italy and Spain. T cells, B-cell-depleted T cells, or PBMCs provided the cDNA or gDNA that served as material.

V shed 4 bases and J shed 4 bases, with 14 bases lying between them. Germline V gives CDR1 SNHLY, CDR2 FYNNEI. The CDR3 has 15 amino acids. As handled by the study authors: Amplification from reference gene primers served as the basis for estimated nucleated cell counts. Method: immunoSEQ multiplex PCR; TCRdb's copy keeps in-frame clones and lacks some. V and J calls and clone size are as listed in that table; D and trimming were resolved from the DNA. The sample carries 90,000 to 100,000 clones, 82% recorded once. Specimen: peripheral blood. The chain combines TRBV2 with TRBJ1-5; TRBD1 is a possible D gene (5 bases). This receptor was taken from a man between 70 and 80 years old with acute or convalescent COVID-19. This CDR3 reads CASSVGATGNQPQHF. CDR3 DNA: TGTGCCAGCAGTGTTGGTGCAACAGGAAATCAGCCCCAGCATTTT.